These 20 T cell receptor beta chains were sequenced from one sample in a study of T cells in Graves' hyperthyroidism and ophthalmopathy. TCR beta CDR3 sequences were amplified from RNA transcripts. First-round RT-PCR targeting the TCR CDR3 was performed with the HTBI primer set. In TCRdb, the multiplex PCR reads were re-called with MiXCR into one record per CDR3 protein. The sample carries some 270,000 distinct CDR3 sequences, 10% to 15% recorded once. Sequencing was carried out using blood. The source of these receptors is a woman in her twenties or thirties with Graves' hyperthyroidism that later progressed to Graves' ophthalmopathy.

The chain uses TRBV6-1 and TRBJ1-2; 9 nucleotides agree with TRBD1. The length of the CDR3 is 15 residues. Per germline, CDR1 MNHNS and CDR2 SASEGT. Unmatched junction bases numbered 8, after V lost 5 bases and J lost 4 bases. The chain's CDR3 is CASSKKGQGVYGYTF. The CDR3 nucleotides are TGTGCCAGCAGTAAGAAGGGACAGGGCGTCTATGGCTACACCTTC.

The CDR3, as DNA: TGTGCCACCAGCAGAGAACAAACAGGGGCTGAAGCTTTCTTT. Protein product: CATSREQTGAEAFF. This sequence joins TRBV15 and TRBJ1-1, with TRBD1 matching 7 bases. V lost 0 bases to trimming and J lost 6 bases; unmatched junction nucleotides: 4. The CDR3 runs to 14 residues. Looked up from germline, CDR1 is LNHNV and CDR2 is YYDKDF (reference sequence). Together with reference TRBV15 and TRBJ1-1, the CDR3 gives the full variable domain: DAMVIQNPRYQVTQFGKPVTLSCSQTLNHNVMYWYQQKSSQAPKLLFHYYDKDFNNEADTPDNFQSRRPNTSFCFLDIRSPGLGDTAMYLCATSREQTGAEAFFGQGTRLTVV.

This clonotype was observed a few times. This sequence joins TRBV19 and TRBJ2-4, with TRBD2 matching 9 bases. Germline V lookup: CDR1 LNHDA, CDR2 SQIVND (reference sequence). This CDR3 is 16 amino acids long. V lost 4 bases, J lost 4 bases, and 8 bases stayed unmatched. The CDR3 region has the DNA TGTGCCAGTAGTACCTCCGGGCTAGCGGGAAAAAACATTCAGTACTTC. This encodes CASSTSGLAGKNIQYF.

This clonotype has ten or more counts. The chain carries TRBV5-1 and TRBJ2-2; unclear D gene. Germline CDR1 is SGHRS and CDR2 is YFSETQ. With 2 bases removed from V and 6 bases from J, the gap between germline ends came to 8 bases. The CDR3 length is 13 residues. CDR3 nucleotides: TGCGCCAGCAGCTTTCAAGCTGCCGGGGAGCTGTTTTTT. Translating gives CASSFQAAGELFF. Full variable domain (outside the CDR3, taken from reference TRBV5-1 and TRBJ2-2): KAGVTQTPRYLIKTRGQQVTLSCSPISGHRSVSWYQQTPGQGLQFLFEYFSETQRNKGNFPGRFSGRQFSNSRSEMNVSTLELGDSALYLCASSFQAAGELFFGEGSRLTVL.

This clonotype was recorded a few times. The chain combines TRBV19 with TRBJ2-1; D is possibly TRBD1 or TRBD2 (5 bases each). V was cut by 3 bases and J by 6 bases, with 21 bases left in between. Germline V gives CDR1 LNHDA, CDR2 SQIVND (reference sequence). This CDR3 region has 17 residues. The CDR3 is CASSIDSGRQLRNEQFF. The CDR3 nucleotides are TGTGCCAGTAGTATCGACTCGGGGCGACAACTACGCAATGAGCAGTTCTTC.

In this sample, this clonotype turned up many times. The gene calls are TRBV20-1 and TRBJ1-2; possible D gene TRBD1, 5 bases. Trimming left V 6 bases short and J 2 bases short, with 10 bases between. The CDR3 is 12 residues long. Germline V gene sequence: CDR1 DFQATT, CDR2 SNEGSKA (reference sequence). The chain's CDR3 is CSADDSNYGYTF. The CDR3 DNA sequence: TGCAGTGCGGATGACAGCAACTATGGCTACACCTTC.

Many counts were recorded for this clonotype. This chain links TRBV13 with TRBJ2-3; TRBD2 agrees at 10 bases. Germline V gives CDR1 PRHDT, CDR2 FYEKMQ (reference sequence). J was trimmed by 2 bases and V by 5 bases; bases with no gene match: 13. This CDR3 spans 18 amino acids. CDR3 region: CASSPPTSTSGTTDTQYF. CDR3 bases: TGTGCCAGCAGCCCACCCACCTCCACTAGCGGGACCACAGATACGCAGTATTTT.

The V gene is TRBV12-3 or TRBV12-4, the J gene TRBJ2-1, with 11 bases matching TRBD2. Trimming at V came to 5 bases and at J to 8 bases, leaving 8 bases not matched to a gene. The CDR3 spans 15 residues. The CDR3 DNA reads TGTGCCAGCAGTCTTACTAGCGGGAGTAACGATGAGCAGTTCTTC. Protein: CASSLTSGSNDEQFF.

The table lists this clonotype with many counts. This chain uses TRBV30 with TRBJ2-7, with D unclear. Germline V lookup: CDR1 GTSNPN, CDR2 SVGIG (reference sequence). The CDR3 loop spans 13 amino acids. Trimming took 3 bases from V and 6 from J, leaving 15 bases between them. CDR3 sequence reads: CAWSSINMAEQYF. DNA of the CDR3: TGTGCCTGGAGCTCTATAAACATGGCCGAGCAGTACTTC.

This clonotype was observed many times. V usage is TRBV28 and J usage is TRBJ2-7, with 8 nucleotides matching TRBD2. This CDR3 has 16 amino acids. V shed 6 bases, J shed 0 bases, and the junction held 10 bases outside the gene matches. Germline V gene data show CDR1 as MDHEN and CDR2 as SYDVKM. The CDR3 nucleotides read TGTGCCAGCAGCCCTAGGACTAGCCCTAGCTCCTACGAGCAGTACTTC. This gives the protein CASSPRTSPSSYEQYF.

The J gene is TRBJ2-2, the V gene TRBV11-3; D assignment may be TRBD1 or TRBD2 (7 bases each). Trimming stripped 5 bases from V and 3 bases from J, with 16 bases between. CDR3 length equals 16 residues. CDR1 SGHNT and CDR2 YENEEA come from the germline V gene. CDR3 sequence: CASSGRGLADTGELFF. CDR3 sequence (DNA): TGTGCCAGCAGCGGGAGGGGGCTAGCGGACACCGGGGAGCTGTTTTTT.

This clonotype was observed many times. The rearrangement joins TRBV24-1 to TRBJ2-1; D is unresolved. The CDR3 extends over 13 amino acids. Trimming cost V 3 bases and J 8 bases, with 10 bases left between them. The germline V gene encodes CDR1 KGHDR and CDR2 SFDVKD. The CDR3 region is CATSDSGFDEQFF. The CDR3 DNA sequence: TGTGCCACCAGTGATAGTGGTTTTGATGAGCAGTTCTTC.

This clonotype was seen ten or more times. This chain uses TRBV27 with TRBJ1-5; D might be TRBD1 (5 bases). CDR1 is MNHEY and CDR2 is SMNVEV in the germline V gene (reference sequence). V was clipped by 5 bases and J by 10 bases, with 15 bases between them. The CDR3 consists of 13 residues. CDR3 nucleotide sequence: TGTGCCAGCAGTCTGGGACTGGCGGGCCCCCAGCATTTT. Protein sequence: CASSLGLAGPQHF.

This clonotype was observed a single time. This sequence may be a read error, since a much larger clone differs from it by one base. V is TRBV20-1 and J is TRBJ2-1, with 11 bases fitting TRBD2. Germline assignment: CDR1 DFQATT and CDR2 SNEGSKA (reference sequence). Trimming at V came to 3 bases and at J to 6 bases, leaving 4 bases not matched to a gene. This CDR3 comprises 14 residues. The CDR3 reads CSASRLAGTNEQFF. CDR3 nucleotides: TGCAGTGCTAGTAGACTAGCGGGAACCAATGAGCAGTTCTTC.

This clonotype has at least ten counts. The chain couples TRBV7-9 to TRBJ2-6; 7 bases align to TRBD1. V was pared by 5 bases and J by 2 bases, with 6 bases of the junction left unmatched. This CDR3 spans 16 amino acids. Germline V CDR1 and CDR2: SEHNR, FQNEAQ (reference sequence). CDR3 in DNA: TGTGCCAGCAGCCCCGACAGGGCCCCTGGGGCCAACGTCCTGACTTTC. This codes for CASSPDRAPGANVLTF.

This clonotype was detected many times. The chain joins TRBV27 to TRBJ1-4; 7 bases agree with TRBD1. CDR1 MNHEY and CDR2 SMNVEV come from the germline V gene (reference sequence). The CDR3 is 14 residues long. V was clipped by 6 bases and J by 3 bases; unmatched bases: 4. The CDR3 protein is CASRMTGPNEKLFF. Written as DNA, the CDR3 is TGTGCCAGCAGGATGACAGGGCCTAATGAAAAACTGTTTTTT.

In this sample, this clonotype turned up many times. The J gene is TRBJ2-7, the V gene TRBV3-1; the match to TRBD2 covers 7 bases. V lost 1 base, J lost 6 bases, and 6 bases stayed unmatched. The CDR3 runs to 14 residues. Germline V gene sequence: CDR1 LGHDT, CDR2 YNNKEL (reference sequence). The CDR3, as DNA: TGTGCCAGCAGCCAAGCTGGGAAGCGGGGCGAGCAGTACTTC. Protein sequence: CASSQAGKRGEQYF.

This chain uses TRBV5-4 with TRBJ2-2; weak D call: TRBD1 (6 bases). V lost 2 bases to trimming and J lost 7 bases, with 12 bases between them. This CDR3 is 14 amino acids long. Germline CDR1 and CDR2: SGHNT and YYREEE (reference sequence). CDR3 sequence reads: CASSFTGYDGELFF. CDR3 in DNA: TGTGCCAGCAGCTTCACAGGGTATGACGGGGAGCTGTTTTTT.

This clonotype was seen repeatedly, ten times or more. The gene calls are TRBV9 and TRBJ1-4, with D hard to call. Per germline, CDR1 SGDLS and CDR2 YYNGEE. V was clipped by 0 bases and J by 8 bases, with 11 bases between them. The CDR3 length is 14 residues. The CDR3 reads CASSVALGREKLFF. The CDR3 DNA sequence: TGTGCCAGCAGCGTAGCGCTCGGAAGGGAAAAACTGTTTTTT.

This clonotype was counted a few times. The chain links TRBV3-1 to TRBJ1-3, with 7 bases that match TRBD1. Germline CDR1 LGHDT, CDR2 YNNKEL (reference sequence). With 5 bases clipped from V and 4 bases from J, the junction kept 17 bases outside the gene matches. The CDR3 totals 18 residues. This chain's CDR3 is CASSSAKVDRLEGNTIYF. CDR3 DNA sequence: TGTGCCAGCAGCTCCGCGAAAGTGGACAGGTTGGAGGGAAACACCATATATTTT.